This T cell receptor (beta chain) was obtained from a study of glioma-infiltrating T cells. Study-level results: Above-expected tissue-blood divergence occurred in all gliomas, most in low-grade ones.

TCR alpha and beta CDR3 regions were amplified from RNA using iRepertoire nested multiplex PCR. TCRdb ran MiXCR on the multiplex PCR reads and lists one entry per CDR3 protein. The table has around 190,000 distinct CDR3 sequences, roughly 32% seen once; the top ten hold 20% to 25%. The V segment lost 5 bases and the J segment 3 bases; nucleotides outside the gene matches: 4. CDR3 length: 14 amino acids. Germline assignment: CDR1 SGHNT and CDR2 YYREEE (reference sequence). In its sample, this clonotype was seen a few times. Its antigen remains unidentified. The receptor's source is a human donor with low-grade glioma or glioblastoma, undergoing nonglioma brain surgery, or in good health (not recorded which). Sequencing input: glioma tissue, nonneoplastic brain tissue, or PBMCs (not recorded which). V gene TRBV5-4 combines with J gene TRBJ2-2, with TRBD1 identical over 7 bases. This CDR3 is CASRRDSHTGELFF. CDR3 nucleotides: TGTGCCAGCAGAAGGGACAGCCACACCGGGGAGCTGTTTTTT.